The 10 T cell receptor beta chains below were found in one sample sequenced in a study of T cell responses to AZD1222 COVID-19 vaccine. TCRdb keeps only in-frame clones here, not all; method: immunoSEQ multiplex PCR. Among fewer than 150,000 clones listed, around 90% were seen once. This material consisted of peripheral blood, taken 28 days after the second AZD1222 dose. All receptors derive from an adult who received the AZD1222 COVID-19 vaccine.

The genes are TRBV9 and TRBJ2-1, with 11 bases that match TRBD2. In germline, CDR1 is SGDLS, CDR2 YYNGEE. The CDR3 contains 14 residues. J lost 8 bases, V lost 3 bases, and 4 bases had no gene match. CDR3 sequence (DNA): TGTGCCAGCAGCGATAGCGGGGGGGCCGATGAGCAGTTCTTC. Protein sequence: CASSDSGGADEQFF.

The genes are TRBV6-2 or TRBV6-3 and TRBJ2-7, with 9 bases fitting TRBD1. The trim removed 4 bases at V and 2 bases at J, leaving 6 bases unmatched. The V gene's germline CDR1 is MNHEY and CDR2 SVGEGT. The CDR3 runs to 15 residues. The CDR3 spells CASSSLGQGPYEQYF. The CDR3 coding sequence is TGTGCCAGCAGTTCCCTGGGACAGGGCCCCTACGAGCAGTACTTC.

The CDR3 is CASSTGRRTDTQYF. For the CDR3, the DNA is TGTGCCAGCAGCACAGGACGCCGCACAGATACGCAGTATTTT. The chain has TRBV7-2 and TRBJ2-3; D is possibly TRBD1 (5 bases). The CDR3 is 14 amino acids. V lost 5 bases and J 1 base, leaving 10 bases between the germline ends. Germline V gene data show CDR1 as SGHTA and CDR2 as FQGNSA. Using reference TRBV7-2 and TRBJ2-3 for the parts outside the CDR3, the full variable domain is GAGVSQSPSNKVTEKGKDVELRCDPISGHTALYWYRQSLGQGLEFLIYFQGNSAPDKSGLPSDRFSAERTGGSVSTLTIQRTQQEDSAVYLCASSTGRRTDTQYFGPGTRLTVL.

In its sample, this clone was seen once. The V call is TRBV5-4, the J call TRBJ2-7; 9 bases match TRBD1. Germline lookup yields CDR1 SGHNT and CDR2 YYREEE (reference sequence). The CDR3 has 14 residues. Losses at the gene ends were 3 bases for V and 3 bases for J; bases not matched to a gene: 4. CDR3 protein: CASSSRDRVYEQYF. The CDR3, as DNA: TGTGCCAGCAGCTCCCGGGACAGGGTCTACGAGCAGTACTTC.

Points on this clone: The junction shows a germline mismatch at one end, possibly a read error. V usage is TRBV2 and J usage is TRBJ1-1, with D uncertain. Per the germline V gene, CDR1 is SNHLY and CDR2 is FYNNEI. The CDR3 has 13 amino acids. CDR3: CASSERTTQNRKF. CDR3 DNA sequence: TGTGCCAGCAGTGAAAGAACGACTCAAAACCGGAAATTT. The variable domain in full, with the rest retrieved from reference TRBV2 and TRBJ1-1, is EPEVTQTPSHQVTQMGQEVILRCVPISNHLYFYWYRQILGQKVEFLVSFYNNEISEKSEIFDDQFSVERPDGSNFTLKIRSTKLEDSAMYFCASSERTTQNRKFGQGTRLTVV.

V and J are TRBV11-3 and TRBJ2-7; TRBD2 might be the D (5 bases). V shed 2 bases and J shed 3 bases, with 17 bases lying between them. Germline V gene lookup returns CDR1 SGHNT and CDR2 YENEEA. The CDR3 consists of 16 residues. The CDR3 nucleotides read TGTGCCAGCAGCTTACGGCCCGCACTAGGAGTCTACGAGCAGTACTTC. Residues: CASSLRPALGVYEQYF. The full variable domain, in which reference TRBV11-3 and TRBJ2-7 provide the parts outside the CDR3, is EAGVVQSPRYKIIEKKQPVAFWCNPISGHNTLYWYLQNLGQGPELLIRYENEEAVDDSQLPKDRFSAERLKGVDSTLKIQPAELGDSAVYLCASSLRPALGVYEQYFGPGTRLTVT.

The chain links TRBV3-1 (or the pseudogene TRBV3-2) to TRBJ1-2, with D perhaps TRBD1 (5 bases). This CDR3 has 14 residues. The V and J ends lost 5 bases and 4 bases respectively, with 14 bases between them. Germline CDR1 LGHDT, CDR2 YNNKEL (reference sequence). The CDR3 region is CASSKGRSSYGYTF. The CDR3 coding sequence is TGTGCCAGCAGCAAGGGACGTAGTTCCTATGGCTACACCTTC.

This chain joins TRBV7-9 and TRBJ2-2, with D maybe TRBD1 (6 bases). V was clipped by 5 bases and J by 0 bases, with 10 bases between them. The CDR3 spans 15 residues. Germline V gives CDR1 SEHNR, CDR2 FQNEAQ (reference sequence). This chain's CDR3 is CASSQGPANTGELFF. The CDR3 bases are TGTGCCAGCAGCCAGGGGCCAGCGAACACCGGGGAGCTGTTTTTT.

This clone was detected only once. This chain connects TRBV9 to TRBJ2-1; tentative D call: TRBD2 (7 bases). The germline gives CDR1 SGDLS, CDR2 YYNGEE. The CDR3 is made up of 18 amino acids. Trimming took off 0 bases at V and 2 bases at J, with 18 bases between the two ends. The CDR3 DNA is TGTGCCAGCAGCGTAGTTGGGGGGGCCTCCCTCACCTACAATGAGCAGTTCTTC. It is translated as CASSVVGGASLTYNEQFF.

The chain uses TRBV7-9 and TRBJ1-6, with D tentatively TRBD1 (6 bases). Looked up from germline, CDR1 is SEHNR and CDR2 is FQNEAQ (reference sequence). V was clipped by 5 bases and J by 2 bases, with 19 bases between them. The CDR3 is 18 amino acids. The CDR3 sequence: CASSPRNDRLPYNSPLHF. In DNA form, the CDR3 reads TGTGCCAGCAGCCCACGAAATGACAGGTTACCCTATAATTCACCCCTCCACTTT.